The T cell receptor beta chain under discussion was sequenced for a study of post-analysis software for immune sequencing data. Study outcomes and limitations: Five or six TRBV segments, TRBV5-6, TRBV5-1 and TRBV20-1 among them, were found more frequent in patients than controls. Relative to controls, patients with multiple sclerosis showed significantly lower normalized Chao1 diversity.

Presence of unique molecular identifiers characterized the TCR beta cDNA libraries. There were roughly 0.9 to 10 million T cells, and approximately 500,000 cDNA molecules came from them. Via MiXCR, TCRdb re-called the PCR reads, giving one row per CDR3 protein. The sample includes 450,000 or so distinct CDR3 sequences, roughly 45% of them seen just once. V shed 6 bases and J 10 bases; nucleotides not matched to a gene: 5. The length of the CDR3 is 11 residues. This clonotype was found a few times. Its cognate antigen is unknown. This receptor was identified in a girl between 10 and 17 years old with multiple sclerosis. The sequenced material came from blood. The chain uses TRBV12-3 or TRBV12-4 and TRBJ2-7, with TRBD2 identical over 8 bases. The CDR3, as DNA: TGTGCCAGCAGCTGGACTAGCTTCCAGTACTTC. The encoded protein is CASSWTSFQYF.